The 31 T cell receptor beta chains below come from one sample, sequenced in a study of TIL therapy for anti-PD-1-resistant metastatic lung cancer. Time point indicated: pre-treatment sample, taken before nivolumab and TIL therapy. The libraries were made with immunoSEQ v3. Using immunoSEQ multiplex PCR, the repertoire was profiled, and TCRdb retains in-frame clones only, with some absent. The repertoire holds tens of thousands of clones, with 65% to 80% as singletons. The specimen comprised blood, sampled at baseline. The receptors derive from a man in his 70s with non-small cell lung cancer.

The chain links TRBV29-1 to TRBJ2-5, with 7 bases lining up with TRBD2. Germline V gene sequence: CDR1 SQVTM, CDR2 ANQGSEA. This CDR3 is 15 amino acids long. The trim removed 6 bases at V and 2 bases at J, leaving 12 bases unmatched. The CDR3: CSVPREHPDQETQYF. CDR3 coding DNA: TGCAGCGTACCGCGGGAGCACCCGGATCAAGAGACCCAGTACTTC.

This chain links TRBV2 with TRBJ1-4; 10 nucleotides agree with TRBD1. V gave up 6 bases and J gave up 8 bases; unmatched junction bases: 9. The CDR3 length is 15 residues. CDR1 SNHLY and CDR2 FYNNEI come from the germline V gene. The CDR3 coding sequence is TGTGCCAGCAGCCGTCGACAGGGGGCAGGGGAAAAACTGTTTTTT. Its translation: CASSRRQGAGEKLFF.

CDR3 nucleotide sequence: TGTGCCAGCAGCCCCAACCTCGGAGGGCTGGGGGAGACCCAGTACTTC. This gives the protein CASSPNLGGLGETQYF. The chain carries TRBV13 and TRBJ2-5; TRBD2 is a possible D gene (6 bases). CDR1 and CDR2 from the germline V gene are PRHDT and FYEKMQ (reference sequence). The CDR3 extends over 16 amino acids. Between the trimmed V and J ends, which lost 5 bases and 5 bases, there was a span of 21 bases.

The chain employs TRBV9 and TRBJ2-7, with 11 bases that match TRBD1. Germline lookup yields CDR1 SGDLS and CDR2 YYNGEE. This CDR3 spans 16 amino acids. V lost 3 bases to trimming and J lost 3 bases; unmatched junction nucleotides: 8. This CDR3 reads CASSAWGTGGFYEQYF. The CDR3 DNA is TGTGCCAGCAGCGCGTGGGGGACAGGGGGTTTCTACGAGCAGTACTTC.

The chain is built from TRBV11-2 and TRBJ2-1, with D unresolved. Trimming removed 2 bases from V and 7 bases from J, with 6 bases in between. Germline values: CDR1 SGHAT, CDR2 FQNNGV. The CDR3 sequence is 12 residues long. CDR3 protein: CASSLLGNEQFF. The CDR3 DNA is TGTGCCAGCAGCTTACTAGGGAATGAGCAGTTCTTC. Drawing the rest from reference TRBV11-2 and TRBJ2-1, the complete variable domain is EAGVAQSPRYKIIEKRQSVAFWCNPISGHATLYWYQQILGQGPKLLIQFQNNGVVDDSQLPKDRFSAERLKGVDSTLKIQPAKLEDSAVYLCASSLLGNEQFFGPGTRLTVL.

This chain connects TRBV28 to TRBJ1-1; tentatively, D is TRBD1 (6 bases). V was clipped by 5 bases and J by 4 bases, with 14 bases between them. This CDR3 comprises 14 residues. Germline CDR1 and CDR2: MDHEN and SYDVKM. The CDR3 here is CASSLTGFSTEAFF. In nucleotides, the CDR3 is TGTGCCAGCAGTCTAACAGGGTTTAGCACTGAAGCTTTCTTT.

The chain carries TRBV30 and TRBJ2-5; possibly TRBD1 for D (6 bases). The closer fit of TRBJ2-7 to the DNA end suggests the J call may be wrong. Germline values: CDR1 GTSNPN, CDR2 SVGIG (reference sequence). The CDR3 length is 13 residues. The CDR3, as DNA: TGTGCCTGGAGTCATACACAGGGATACGAGCAGTACTTC. Translation gives CAWSHTQGYEQYF.

The V gene is TRBV28, the J gene TRBJ2-7; a weak D match, TRBD1 (5 bases). The CDR3 length is 11 residues. Germline lookup yields CDR1 MDHEN and CDR2 SYDVKM. V lost 5 bases and J 7 bases, leaving 9 bases between the germline ends. CDR3 nucleotide sequence: TGTGCCAGCAGTAAGGGGCGAGAGCAGTACTTC. Residues: CASSKGREQYF.

The chain recombines TRBV28 with TRBJ2-6; D ambiguous. Germline CDR1 MDHEN, CDR2 SYDVKM. The CDR3 is 15 amino acids. The V and J ends lost 7 bases and 0 bases respectively, with 10 bases between them. In nucleotides, the CDR3 is TGTGCCAGCATTCCGGGTAGCTCTGGGGCCAACGTCCTGACTTTC. As protein: CASIPGSSGANVLTF.

The sample holds one count of this clone. This sequence joins TRBV5-4 and TRBJ2-6; 9 bases align to TRBD1. Trimming took 9 bases from V and 0 from J; bases not matched to a gene: 4. This CDR3 has 15 amino acids. Germline V gene data show CDR1 as SGHNT and CDR2 as YYREEE (reference sequence). The CDR3 reads CANPGQGSGANVLTF. DNA of the CDR3: TGTGCCAATCCGGGACAGGGCTCTGGGGCCAACGTCCTGACTTTC. Complete variable domain (other parts from reference TRBV5-4 and TRBJ2-6): ETGVTQSPTHLIKTRGQQVTLRCSSQSGHNTVSWYQQALGQGPQFIFQYYREEENGRGNFPPRFSGLQFPNYSSELNVNALELDDSALYLCANPGQGSGANVLTFGAGSRLTVL.

This chain uses TRBV7-8 with TRBJ2-3; 7 positions match TRBD2. The germline V gene has CDR1 SGHVS and CDR2 FQNEAQ. This CDR3 contains 16 residues. V lost 6 bases to trimming and J lost 2 bases; unmatched junction nucleotides: 11. CDR3 in DNA: TGTGCCAGCAGTCCCCGTGACGGGAGGAACACAGATACGCAGTATTTT. Translating gives CASSPRDGRNTDTQYF.

This clone was observed a few times. J is TRBJ1-1 and V is TRBV10-3; the D gene is possibly TRBD1 (6 bases). CDR3 length: 15 residues. Trimming removed 6 bases at V and 0 bases at J, with 14 bases between. Germline CDR1 reads ENHRY; CDR2 reads SYGVKD. For the CDR3, the DNA is TGTGCCATCAGGGGGGACACTTCAATGAACACTGAAGCTTTCTTT. Its protein is CAIRGDTSMNTEAFF.

The chain couples TRBV4-2 to TRBJ2-7; TRBD2 aligns across 11 bases. This CDR3 region has 16 residues. Trimming removed 4 bases from V and 3 bases from J; junction bases left unmatched: 8. Germline-derived CDR1 and CDR2 are LGHNA and YNFKEQ. This chain's CDR3 is CASSLAGTSGSYEQYF. CDR3 nucleotides: TGTGCCAGCAGCCTAGCGGGGACTAGCGGAAGCTACGAGCAGTACTTC.

The CDR3 bases are TGTGCCAGCAGCTTAGCAGGGGCTAATTCACCCCTCCACTTT. It is translated as CASSLAGANSPLHF. V and J are TRBV11-2 and TRBJ1-6; a possible D gene is TRBD1 (6 bases). Germline V gene data show CDR1 as SGHAT and CDR2 as FQNNGV. This CDR3 comprises 14 residues. V dropped 1 base and J dropped 6 bases, with 7 bases sitting between them.

The chain's CDR3 is CATGTGDFSYGYTF. CDR3 DNA sequence: TGTGCCACCGGGACAGGGGATTTCTCCTATGGCTACACCTTC. The rearrangement joins TRBV19 to TRBJ1-2, with 10 bases matching TRBD1. Germline lookup yields CDR1 LNHDA and CDR2 SQIVND (reference sequence). This CDR3 spans 14 amino acids. The V gene end was trimmed by 10 bases and the J gene end by 4 bases; junction bases not matched to a gene: 9.

This clone came up a few times. The chain is built from TRBV19 and TRBJ1-1; unclear D gene. In germline, CDR1 is LNHDA, CDR2 SQIVND (reference sequence). The CDR3 consists of 12 residues. Trimming took 3 bases from V and 11 from J, leaving 13 bases between them. CDR3 residues: CASSIKETTAFF. CDR3 DNA sequence: TGTGCCAGTAGTATTAAGGAGACTACGGCTTTCTTT.

The rearrangement links TRBV7-3 to TRBJ2-3; 9 nucleotides agree with TRBD2. Germline CDR1 and CDR2: SGHTA and FQGTGA. Germline trimming cut 4 bases from V and 1 base from J; bases unmatched to any gene: 0. This CDR3 has 14 amino acids. The CDR3 region is CASSSSGGTDTQYF. For the CDR3, the DNA is TGTGCCAGCAGCTCTAGCGGGGGCACAGATACGCAGTATTTT. The full variable domain, rest sourced from reference TRBV7-3 and TRBJ2-3, is GAGVSQTPSNKVTEKGKYVELRCDPISGHTALYWYRQSLGQGPEFLIYFQGTGAADDSGLPNDRFFAVRPEGSVSTLKIQRTERGDSAVYLCASSSSGGTDTQYFGPGTRLTVL.

The chain carries TRBV5-1 and TRBJ2-7; perhaps TRBD2 as D (5 bases). Trimming shortened V by 4 bases and J by 2 bases, and 16 bases separated the two germline ends. The CDR3 extends over 15 amino acids. Germline loops: CDR1 SGHRS, CDR2 YFSETQ. CDR3 residues: CASSATSSRAYEQYF. Here the CDR3 DNA reads TGCGCCAGCAGCGCTACTAGTTCCCGCGCCTACGAGCAGTACTTC.

The V and J genes are TRBV7-2 and TRBJ2-5, with TRBD1 identical over 7 bases. The germline V gene encodes CDR1 SGHTA and CDR2 FQGNSA. V gave up 5 bases and J gave up 3 bases; unmatched junction bases: 6. The CDR3 extends over 14 amino acids. CDR3 DNA sequence: TGTGCCAGCAGCAGACGTACAGGGGAAGAGACCCAGTACTTC. This gives the protein CASSRRTGEETQYF.

The chain employs TRBV5-4 and TRBJ2-3; 8 bases line up with TRBD2. CDR3 length: 16 residues. V lost 0 bases to trimming and J lost 2 bases; unmatched junction nucleotides: 5. CDR1 and CDR2 from the germline V gene are SGHNT and YYREEE (reference sequence). CDR3 nucleotides: TGTGCCAGCAGCTTGGCCGTAGCGGGGCTCACAGATACGCAGTATTTT. Translating gives CASSLAVAGLTDTQYF.

The chain has TRBV5-1 and TRBJ2-7; 8 bases are shared with TRBD1. Germline values: CDR1 SGHRS, CDR2 YFSETQ. The CDR3 spans 15 residues. V lost 4 bases and J lost 3; bases outside the gene matches: 9. CDR3 protein: CASSPDGQGYYEQYF. The CDR3 coding sequence is TGCGCCAGCAGCCCGGATGGACAGGGTTACTACGAGCAGTACTTC.

Judged by abundance, this clone is large. V is TRBV29-1 and J is TRBJ2-7; maybe TRBD2 (6 bases). The CDR3 length is 15 residues. Trimming left V 1 base short and J 3 bases short, with 16 bases between. The V gene's germline CDR1 is SQVTM and CDR2 ANQGSEA. Here the CDR3 reads CSVEVGAGLGYEQYF. The CDR3 DNA follows: TGCAGCGTTGAAGTTGGGGCGGGACTTGGCTACGAGCAGTACTTC.

The J gene is TRBJ2-7, the V gene TRBV25-1; the match to TRBD1 covers 9 bases. The junction had 14 bases not matched to a gene; V was cut back by 9 bases and J by 5 bases. This CDR3 spans 15 amino acids. The germline gives CDR1 MGHDK, CDR2 SYGVNS. The CDR3 is CASLSGTGLIHEQYF. In DNA, the CDR3 is TGTGCCAGTCTGTCCGGGACAGGGTTAATCCACGAGCAGTACTTC.

The sample holds a few counts of this clone. The CDR3 DNA is TGTGCCAGCAGTATTCAGGGGGCGCATGGTCAGCCCCAGCATTTT. It translates to CASSIQGAHGQPQHF. The rearrangement joins TRBV2 to TRBJ1-5; 8 bases fit TRBD1. J was trimmed by 6 bases and V by 5 bases; bases with no gene match: 9. Germline V gene lookup returns CDR1 SNHLY and CDR2 FYNNEI. The CDR3 has 15 amino acids.

The DNA for the CDR3 is TGTGCCAGCAGCTTAGGGTTTGGGTCATACAATGAGCAGTTCTTC. Translating it yields CASSLGFGSYNEQFF. The V call is TRBV7-6, the J call TRBJ2-1; D is unresolved. The CDR3 is 15 amino acids. CDR1 is SGHVS and CDR2 is FNYEAQ in the germline V gene. The ends were cut back, 1 base at V and 4 bases at J, with 11 bases in the middle. Drawing the rest from reference TRBV7-6 and TRBJ2-1, the complete variable domain is GAGVSQSPRYKVTKRGQDVALRCDPISGHVSLYWYRQALGQGPEFLTYFNYEAQQDKSGLPNDRFSAERPEGSISTLTIQRTEQRDSAMYRCASSLGFGSYNEQFFGPGTRLTVL.

In DNA, the CDR3 is TGTGCCAGCAGCTTAGGTTCTCAGGGCAGCGCAGATACGCAGTATTTT. Translated: CASSLGSQGSADTQYF. V usage is TRBV11-3 and J usage is TRBJ2-3, with D maybe TRBD1 (5 bases). Trimming pared 1 base from V and 4 bases from J, leaving 15 bases between. This CDR3 has 16 residues. Germline CDR1 SGHNT, CDR2 YENEEA.

The chain is built from TRBV5-6 and TRBJ2-3, with D possibly matching TRBD1 (6 bases). CDR1 SGHDT and CDR2 YYEEEE come from the germline V gene. V lost 0 bases and J 1 base, leaving 6 bases between the germline ends. CDR3 size: 14 residues. The CDR3 spells CASSLAGGTDTQYF. CDR3 nucleotides: TGTGCCAGCAGCTTGGCAGGGGGCACAGATACGCAGTATTTT.

This clone has only one observation. The rearrangement uses TRBV15 and TRBJ2-2; D might be TRBD1 or TRBD2, each matching 5 bases. The ends were cut back, 3 bases at V and 4 bases at J, with 15 bases in the middle. CDR3 length equals 16 residues. The germline V gene has CDR1 LNHNV and CDR2 YYDKDF (reference sequence). The CDR3 protein is CATSRTGTTGTGELFF. CDR3 DNA sequence: TGTGCCACCAGCAGGACCGGGACCACGGGCACCGGGGAGCTGTTTTTT. The full variable domain, its missing parts supplied by reference TRBV15 and TRBJ2-2, is DAMVIQNPRYQVTQFGKPVTLSCSQTLNHNVMYWYQQKSSQAPKLLFHYYDKDFNNEADTPDNFQSRRPNTSFCFLDIRSPGLGDTAMYLCATSRTGTTGTGELFFGEGSRLTVL.

The chain joins TRBV7-9 to TRBJ1-1; maybe TRBD1 (5 bases). Germline CDR1 is SEHNR and CDR2 is FQNEAQ (reference sequence). Trimming shortened V by 3 bases and J by 1 base, and 9 bases separated the two germline ends. This CDR3 is 14 amino acids long. Here the CDR3 reads CASSFGDPNTEAFF. The CDR3 DNA follows: TGTGCCAGCAGCTTTGGGGACCCGAACACTGAAGCTTTCTTT.

This clone was counted a few times. V is TRBV27 and J is TRBJ1-5; D unclear. The CDR3 is made up of 15 amino acids. Trimming shortened V by 5 bases and J by 0 bases, and 11 bases separated the two germline ends. Germline V lookup: CDR1 MNHEY, CDR2 SMNVEV (reference sequence). The DNA for the CDR3 is TGTGCCAGCAGTCTCACCTCTTTTAGCAATCAGCCCCAGCATTTT. Amino acid sequence: CASSLTSFSNQPQHF.

This sequence joins TRBV6-5 and TRBJ1-4; 7 bases align to TRBD1. V shed 4 bases and J 5 bases; nucleotides not matched to a gene: 7. Germline V gene data show CDR1 as MNHEY and CDR2 as SVGAGI. This CDR3 spans 15 amino acids. As DNA, the CDR3 is TGTGCCAGCAGTTTCTCCGGGACAGTAAATGAAAAACTGTTTTTT. Amino acids: CASSFSGTVNEKLFF.